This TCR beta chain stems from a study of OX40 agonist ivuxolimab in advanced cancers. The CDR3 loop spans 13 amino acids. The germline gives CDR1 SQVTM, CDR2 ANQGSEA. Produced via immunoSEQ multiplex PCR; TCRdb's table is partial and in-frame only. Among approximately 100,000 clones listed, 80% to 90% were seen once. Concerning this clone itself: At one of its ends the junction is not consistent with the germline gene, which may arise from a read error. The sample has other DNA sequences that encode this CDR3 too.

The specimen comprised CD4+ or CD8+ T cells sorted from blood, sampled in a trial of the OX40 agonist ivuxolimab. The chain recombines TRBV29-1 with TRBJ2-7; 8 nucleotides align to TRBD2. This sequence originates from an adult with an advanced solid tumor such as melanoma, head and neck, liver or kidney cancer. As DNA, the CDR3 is TGCGTTTGCGGGGGGCCTCCCTCCTATGAGCAGTACTTC. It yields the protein CVCGGPPSYEQYF.